These 9 T cell receptor beta chains originate from one sample sequenced in a study of cytotoxic CD8 clonotypes in ibrutinib-treated CLL. Profiled with immunoSEQ multiplex PCR; TCRdb holds only in-frame clones, not every one. The sample lists about 45,000 clones, about 65% occurring once. This sample comprised PBMCs, obtained after 24 months of ibrutinib treatment. The receptor set was obtained from a human donor with chronic lymphocytic leukemia.

The J gene is TRBJ1-5, the V gene TRBV5-1; weak D call: TRBD1 (5 bases). Germline V gene lookup returns CDR1 SGHRS and CDR2 YFSETQ. V lost 0 bases to trimming and J lost 1 base, with 8 bases between them. CDR3 length: 15 residues. CDR3 protein: CASSLVAGSNQPQHF. CDR3 in DNA: TGCGCCAGCAGCTTGGTGGCAGGGAGCAATCAGCCCCAGCATTTT. Complete variable domain (other parts from reference TRBV5-1 and TRBJ1-5): KAGVTQTPRYLIKTRGQQVTLSCSPISGHRSVSWYQQTPGQGLQFLFEYFSETQRNKGNFPGRFSGRQFSNSRSEMNVSTLELGDSALYLCASSLVAGSNQPQHFGDGTRLSIL.

This clone was picked up many times. The chain has TRBV5-1 and TRBJ2-1; the match to TRBD2 covers 11 bases. CDR1 is SGHRS, CDR2 YFSETQ, per germline. The CDR3 sequence is 16 residues long. The ends lost 0 bases at V and 8 bases at J; junction bases unmatched: 7. For the CDR3, the DNA is TGCGCCAGCAGCTTGGGATGGCTAGCGGGAGGCGATGAGCAGTTCTTC. Protein: CASSLGWLAGGDEQFF.

The chain couples TRBV27 to TRBJ2-2; D is possibly TRBD2 (6 bases). Per the germline V gene, CDR1 is MNHEY and CDR2 is SMNVEV (reference sequence). The CDR3 runs 15 residues. Between the trimmed V and J ends, which lost 8 bases and 1 base, there was a span of 14 bases. CDR3 in DNA: TGTGCCAGCTACCGGACTATACGGAACACCGGGGAGCTGTTTTTT. Its translation: CASYRTIRNTGELFF.

This chain connects TRBV27 to TRBJ1-6; 7 bases agree with TRBD1. Germline-derived CDR1 and CDR2 are MNHEY and SMNVEV (reference sequence). V lost 4 bases, J lost 0 bases, and 6 bases stayed unmatched. There are 17 residues in the CDR3. This chain's CDR3 is CASSYGTDASYNSPLHF. CDR3 nucleotides: TGTGCCAGCAGTTATGGGACAGATGCCTCCTATAATTCACCCCTCCACTTT.

The V gene is TRBV6-6, the J gene TRBJ2-3; TRBD2 matches at 8 bases. This CDR3 spans 15 amino acids. V lost 7 bases to trimming and J lost 2 bases; unmatched junction nucleotides: 8. The germline CDR1 and CDR2 sequences are MNHNY and SVGAGI (reference sequence). This chain's CDR3 is CASTTKREPTDTQYF. CDR3 nucleotide sequence: TGTGCCAGCACAACGAAGCGGGAGCCCACAGATACGCAGTATTTT.

The chain couples TRBV2 to TRBJ2-1, with 15 bases fitting TRBD2. The germline CDR1 and CDR2 sequences are SNHLY and FYNNEI. The CDR3 totals 18 residues. J gave up 0 bases and V 5 bases, and 5 bases lay outside the gene matches. The CDR3 is CASSRTSGRAGSYNEQFF. Here the CDR3 DNA reads TGTGCCAGCAGTAGGACTAGCGGGAGGGCCGGCTCCTACAATGAGCAGTTCTTC.

This rearrangement joins TRBV7-6 to TRBJ1-2; D ambiguous. V gave up 1 base and J gave up 5 bases, with 5 bases separating them. CDR3 length equals 12 residues. Germline V gene data show CDR1 as SGHVS and CDR2 as FNYEAQ. CDR3 in amino acids: CASSLDSYGYTF. DNA of the CDR3: TGTGCCAGCAGCTTAGACAGTTATGGCTACACCTTC.

The chain uses TRBV12-5 and TRBJ2-7, with 7 bases aligning to TRBD1. After removal of 4 bases from V and 1 base from J, the junction contained 4 bases not matched to a gene. Germline CDR1 is LGHNT and CDR2 is FRNRAP. The CDR3 extends over 14 amino acids. CDR3 nucleotides: TGTGCTAGTGGTTCCGGGACAGAGTCCTACGAGCAGTACTTC. Translated: CASGSGTESYEQYF.

J is TRBJ2-7 and V is TRBV7-8; 9 bases agree with TRBD1. From germline, CDR1 is SGHVS and CDR2 FQNEAQ. Trimming took 6 bases from V and 6 from J; bases not matched to a gene: 12. CDR3 size: 15 residues. In DNA form, the CDR3 reads TGTGCCAGCAGTAGGAATCCGGGACAGGGATCCGAGCAGTACTTC. As protein: CASSRNPGQGSEQYF.